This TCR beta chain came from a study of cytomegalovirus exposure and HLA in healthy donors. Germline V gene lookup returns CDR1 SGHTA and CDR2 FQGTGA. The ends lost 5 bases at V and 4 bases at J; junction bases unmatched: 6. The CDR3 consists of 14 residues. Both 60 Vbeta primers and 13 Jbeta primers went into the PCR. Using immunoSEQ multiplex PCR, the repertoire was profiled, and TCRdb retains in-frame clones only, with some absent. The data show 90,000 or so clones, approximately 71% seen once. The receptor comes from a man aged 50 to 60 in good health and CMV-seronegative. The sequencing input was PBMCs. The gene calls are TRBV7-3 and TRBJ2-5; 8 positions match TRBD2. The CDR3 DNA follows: TGTGCCAGCAGCAGATCAAGCGGGGGAGAGACCCAGTACTTC. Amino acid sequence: CASSRSSGGETQYF.